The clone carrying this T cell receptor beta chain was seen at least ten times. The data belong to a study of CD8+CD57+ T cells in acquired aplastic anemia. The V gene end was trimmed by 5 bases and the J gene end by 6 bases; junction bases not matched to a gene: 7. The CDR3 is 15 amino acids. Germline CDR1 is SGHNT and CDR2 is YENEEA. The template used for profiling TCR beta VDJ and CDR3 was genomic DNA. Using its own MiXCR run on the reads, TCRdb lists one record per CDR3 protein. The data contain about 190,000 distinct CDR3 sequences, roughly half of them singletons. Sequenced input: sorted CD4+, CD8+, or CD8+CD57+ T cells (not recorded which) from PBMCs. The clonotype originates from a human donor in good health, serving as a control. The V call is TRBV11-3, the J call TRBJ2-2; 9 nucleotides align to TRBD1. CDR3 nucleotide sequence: TGTGCCAGCAGCACCCAAGGACAGGGGTCCGGGGAGCTGTTTTTT. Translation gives CASSTQGQGSGELFF.